The TCR beta chain described here comes from a study of response to subunit inactivated influenza vaccine. Germline V CDR1 and CDR2: SGDLS, YYNGEE. This CDR3 has 14 residues. Trimming removed 2 bases at V and 5 bases at J, with 12 bases between. TCRdb fed the RT-PCR reads into MiXCR, producing one record per CDR3 protein. This table holds 800,000 to 1,000,000 distinct CDR3 sequences, about 20% found once. The sequences come from PBMCs from blood, collected 5 days after vaccination. J is TRBJ2-3 and V is TRBV9, with D tentatively TRBD2 (6 bases). This TCR was sampled from a man aged 50-59 years who received an inactivated influenza vaccine. CDR3 amino acids: CASSVGTEGDTQYF. Written as DNA, the CDR3 is TGTGCCAGCAGCGTGGGGACTGAGGGAGATACGCAGTATTTT. Filled out from reference TRBV9 and TRBJ2-3, the complete variable domain reads DSGVTQTPKHLITATGQRVTLRCSPRSGDLSVYWYQQSLDQGLQFLIQYYNGEERAKGNILERFSAQQFPDLHSELNLSSLELGDSALYFCASSVGTEGDTQYFGPGTRLTVL.